This TCR beta chain comes out of a study of regulatory T cells in long-lasting Graves disease. Background on the study: Graves' patients, diagnosed recently, had received antithyroid drugs under 3 months.

Construction of the TCR beta libraries employed iRepertoire HTBI primers in conjunction with Arm-PCR of CDR3 regions. TCRdb analysed the multiplex PCR reads with MiXCR anew, one entry per CDR3 protein. The table shows about 420,000 distinct CDR3 sequences, with about a sixth occurring only once. On this clonotype itself: Its antigen remains unidentified.

Study-wide findings and caveats: Persistent disease preferred TRBV28, TRBJ1-2 and TRBJ2-5; new disease, TRBV20-1 and TRBJ2-1.

Time point here: newly diagnosed GD, antithyroid drugs for less than 3 months. The TCR library was made from RNA that had been extracted from PBMCs in TRIzol. The V gene lost 0 bases and the J gene lost 0 bases, with 15 bases spanning the gap. CDR3 size: 18 residues. The V gene's germline CDR1 is SGHAT and CDR2 FQDESV (reference sequence). These data also formed part of another study, on T cells in Graves' hyperthyroidism and ophthalmopathy. As that report states: Blood samples included most of the expanded thyroid clonotypes exceeding 0.001.

The sequencing here drew on peripheral blood mononuclear cells (PBMCs), taken at new diagnosis, from a patient treated with antithyroid drugs. The TCR was taken from a woman aged 18-35 years with Graves disease. The genes are TRBV11-1 and TRBJ2-1, with D unclear. The CDR3 DNA follows: TGTGCCAGCAGCTTAGCGGGCCGCTCTTTTAGCTCCTACAATGAGCAGTTCTTC. This sequence encodes CASSLAGRSFSSYNEQFF. Full variable domain (rest looked up from reference TRBV11-1 and TRBJ2-1): EAEVAQSPRYKITEKSQAVAFWCDPISGHATLYWYRQILGQGPELLVQFQDESVVDDSQLPKDRFSAERLKGVDSTLKIQPAELGDSAMYLCASSLAGRSFSSYNEQFFGPGTRLTVL.